This TCR beta chain was profiled in a study of human T cells and chemical hapten exposure. Study-wide findings and caveats: After DPC sensitization, TCRs above 1 in 1000 frequency showed no change.

This clonotype has ten or more counts. Its specificity is not known. Trimming took off 2 bases at V and 6 bases at J, with 13 bases between the two ends. CDR3 length equals 14 residues. Germline values: CDR1 SEHNR, CDR2 FQNEAQ (reference sequence). Sample time point: patch test 3, about 24 weeks after DPC sensitization. Treatment specified: therapeutic diphenylcyclopropenone sensitization with weekly scalp DPC. MiXCR, run by TCRdb on the RACE reads, gives a single entry per CDR3 protein. The sample lists about 190,000 distinct CDR3 sequences; roughly a quarter were seen once. The receptor was derived from a woman aged 35 to 49 with alopecia areata. Some clones in this sample may be carry-over from other donors' samples. The gene calls are TRBV7-9 and TRBJ1-1; D gene unclear. This specimen consisted of whole blood, obtained in connection with sensitization to the hapten diphenylcyclopropenone (DPC). The CDR3 nucleotides are TGTGCCAGCAGCTTAACGGATGGGTCCGCTGAAGCTTTCTTT. It is translated as CASSLTDGSAEAFF. Filled out from reference TRBV7-9 and TRBJ1-1, the complete variable domain reads DTGVSQNPRHKITKRGQNVTFRCDPISEHNRLYWYRQTLGQGPEFLTYFQNEAQLEKSRLLSDRFSAERPKGSFSTLEIQRTEQGDSAMYLCASSLTDGSAEAFFGQGTRLTVV.